This is a list of T cell receptor beta chains from one sample in a study of blood T cells in healthy people across ages. TCRdb reprocessed the 5' RACE reads with MiXCR, giving one entry per CDR3 protein. The sample carries 800,000 to 950,000 distinct CDR3 sequences, roughly 35% recorded once. The sequenced material came from blood. Source of these receptors: a man aged 18 to 29 in good health. Each CDR3 is given with its conserved first and last residue. The D gene is left open where the match is weak. Clone sizes are given selectively: once, few, many, or a class where the clone is expanded.

NA	TRBJ1-2	TRBD1	TRBV20-1	15	TGCAGTGCTCAGGAAAGAGAGGGGGCCTTTGGTGGCTACACCTTC	CSAQEREGAFGGYTF
NA	TRBJ2-1	NA	TRBV5-6	12	TGTGCCAGCAGCCGTGCGGGTTTCGAGCAGTTCTTC	CASSRAGFEQFF
NA	TRBJ2-1	TRBD1	TRBV24-1	15	TGTGCCACCGGGGCCGACAGGGCGAACTACAATGAGCAGTTCTTC	CATGADRANYNEQFF
NA	TRBJ2-7	NA	TRBV7-8	15	TGTGCCAGCAGCTTAGTGGGGGGGGCCATTTACGAGCGGTACTTC	CASSLVGGAIYERYF
many	TRBJ1-2	NA	TRBV4-2	14	TGTGCCAGCAGCCCCCAGACGGACGAAGAGGGCTACACCTTC	CASSPQTDEEGYTF
NA	TRBJ2-3	NA	TRBV14	15	TGTGCCAGCAGCCAAAACTCTCGGGGGATAGACACGCAGTATTTT	CASSQNSRGIDTQYF
many	TRBJ2-7	NA	TRBV12-3/TRBV12-4	13	TGTGCCAGCAGGAGCGGAGGGACAAACGAGCAGTACTTC	CASRSGGTNEQYF
NA	TRBJ1-1	NA	TRBV25-1	15	TGTGCCAGCAGTGACAGGACAGAGGGCTCCACTGAAGCTTTCTTT	CASSDRTEGSTEAFF
once	TRBJ2-4	NA	TRBV28	17	TGTGCCAGCAGTTTTGCTTACGGAGGGCAGGGCAAAAACATTCAGTACTTC	CASSFAYGGQGKNIQYF
NA	TRBJ1-1	NA	TRBV7-2	14	TGTGCCAGCAGTTCGCCGGGGGGCGGCACTGAAGCTTTCTTT	CASSSPGGGTEAFF
NA	TRBJ2-5	NA	TRBV12-3/TRBV12-4	17	TGTGCCAGCAGTCCCAGAGACGACCCGCCTAGCAGGGAGACCCAGTACTTC	CASSPRDDPPSRETQYF
NA	TRBJ2-1	TRBD1	TRBV20-1	15	TGCAGTGCTTCAACCGGGACAGGGCCTTATTACGAGCAGTTCTTC	CSASTGTGPYYEQFF